This TCR beta chain is drawn from a study of cytomegalovirus exposure and HLA in healthy donors. The PCR used 60 Vbeta and 13 Jbeta primers. Some clones are missing from TCRdb's copy, which holds only in-frame ones; the method was immunoSEQ multiplex PCR. The table includes about 160,000 clones, over 80% detected once. Germline V gene sequence: CDR1 KGHSH, CDR2 LQKENI. The CDR3 is 17 amino acids. V shed 6 bases and J shed 0 bases, with 18 bases lying between them. The receptor's source is a man between 45 and 60 years old in good health and CMV-seropositive. Sequencing was done on a sample of PBMCs. V usage is TRBV18 and J usage is TRBJ2-4, with D possibly TRBD1 on 6 matching bases. The CDR3 nucleotides are TGTGCCAGCTCTCCCTCAGGGGCAAAGATAGCCAAAAACATTCAGTACTTC. It encodes CASSPSGAKIAKNIQYF.